Listed below are T cell receptor beta chains from one sample, sequenced in a study of shared clonotypes between healthy human individuals. Clones were sequenced by immunoSEQ multiplex PCR, and TCRdb holds only the in-frame ones, with some missing. This sample has a few million clones, with 80% to 95% found just once. The sample taken for sequencing was naive CD4+ T cells from PBMCs. These receptors originate from a man aged 18-30 years in good health. Some clones in this sample may be carry-over from other donors' samples. Both conserved end residues are trimmed from each CDR3. D genes are given only for firm matches. Only part of the rows carry a size: once, few, many, or a class if the clone is expanded.

CDR3aa | j_gene | abundance | d_gene | v_gene
AWSYIAGGYNEQF | TRBJ2-1 | . | TRBD2 | TRBV30
ASSTDRLAGEQF | TRBJ2-1 | . | TRBD2 | TRBV11-2
ASSSQDRVQETQY | TRBJ2-5 | . | TRBD1 | TRBV28
ASSPRIWGKLF | TRBJ1-4 | . | . | TRBV5-8
ASSLGLNTQY | TRBJ2-3 | . | . | TRBV5-1
ASSLFYGTGGYGYT | TRBJ1-2 | . | TRBD1 | TRBV27
ASRRTVSGNTIY | TRBJ1-3 | . | . | TRBV2
ASSQSFGLARPPYEQY | TRBJ2-7 | once | . | TRBV14
ASSDRDYSNQPQH | TRBJ1-5 | . | . | TRBV10-2
ASTRLAGYEQY | TRBJ2-7 | . | TRBD2 | TRBV2
ASTQSARGEAF | TRBJ1-1 | . | . | TRBV9
ASSYRMGRARTEAF | TRBJ1-1 | . | . | TRBV5-6
ASSLDGMSTDTQY | TRBJ2-3 | . | . | TRBV5-4
ASSLAAALGPQH | TRBJ1-5 | . | . | TRBV7-9
ASSLWEKLF | TRBJ1-4 | once | . | TRBV28